Listed below are T cell receptor beta chains from one sample, sequenced in a study of shared clonotypes between healthy human individuals. TCRdb's copy holds only in-frame clones and misses some; the assay was immunoSEQ multiplex PCR. This table has roughly 1,800,000 clones, approximately 94% appearing once. The source material was naive CD8+ T cells sorted from blood. These TCRs come from a man aged 18 to 29 in good health. Each CDR3 is given with its conserved first and last residue. D genes are given only for firm matches. Clone size appears in some rows only: once, few, many, or a class for an expanded clone.

clone size	V gene	D gene	J gene	CDR3 DNA	CDR3 protein
-	TRBV28	-	TRBJ1-4	TGTGCCAGCAGTTTTTTTGGGAATAATGAAAAACTGTTTTTT	CASSFFGNNEKLFF
-	TRBV7-9	-	TRBJ2-2	TGTGCCAGCAGCCTAGAGTGGGAGGAGCTGTTTTTT	CASSLEWEELFF
-	TRBV7-2	TRBD1	TRBJ1-2	TGTGCCAGCAGCTTAGATAGACCGGGACAGGGCCCCGAGGGTGGCTACACCTTC	CASSLDRPGQGPEGGYTF
-	TRBV28	-	TRBJ1-4	TGTGCCAGCAGTTCTCCCGGGGGGCGGGATGAAAAACTGTTTTTT	CASSSPGGRDEKLFF
-	TRBV7-6	-	TRBJ2-1	TGTGCCAGCAGCCTGGCCTGGACCGAGAGCTCCTACAATGAGCAGTTCTTC	CASSLAWTESSYNEQFF
-	TRBV6-5	TRBD1	TRBJ2-5	TGTGCCAGCAGGGCGACAGGGGGTGAGACCCAGTACTTC	CASRATGGETQYF
-	TRBV6-5	-	TRBJ1-1	TGTGCCAGCAGTTACTCGGAGGGAAACACTGAAGCTTTCTTT	CASSYSEGNTEAFF
-	TRBV7-9	-	TRBJ2-5	TGTGCCAGCAGCGCGCGGGAGACCCAGTACTTC	CASSARETQYF
-	TRBV11-2	-	TRBJ2-5	TGTGCCAGCAGCCACATACCAGGACAAGAGACCCAGTACTTC	CASSHIPGQETQYF
-	TRBV10-1	-	TRBJ2-7	TGCGCCAGCAGTGATCAGGGGCAGGGGTTCTACGAGCAGTACTTC	CASSDQGQGFYEQYF
-	TRBV5-6	TRBD2	TRBJ2-3	TGTGCCAGCAGCTTGCGCCTTCTAGCGGGAGGGCCCACGCAGTATTTT	CASSLRLLAGGPTQYF
once	TRBV4-1	-	TRBJ2-7	TGCGCCAGCAGCCAAGTGGCTAGATCGGCTTGGTACGAGCAGTACTTC	CASSQVARSAWYEQYF
-	TRBV6-6	-	TRBJ1-2	TGTGCCAGCAGTTACTCGGATGTAAACTATGGCTACACCTTC	CASSYSDVNYGYTF
-	TRBV18	TRBD1	TRBJ2-1	TGTGCCAGCTCCCAGGCGACAGGGCCCCTCAATGAGCAGTTCTTC	CASSQATGPLNEQFF
-	TRBV11-2	TRBD2	TRBJ2-1	TGTGCCAGCAGCCTTAGCGGGAGTGTGTACAATGAGCAGTTCTTC	CASSLSGSVYNEQFF
-	TRBV5-6	-	TRBJ1-1	TGTGCCAGCAGCTTTGGGGTGGACACTGAAGCTTTCTTT	CASSFGVDTEAFF
-	TRBV6-5	-	TRBJ2-3	TGTGCCAGCAGTTACTCGCTTACAGATACGCAGTATTTT	CASSYSLTDTQYF
-	TRBV4-3	TRBD2	TRBJ2-1	TGCGCCAGCAGCCCGGGGACTAGCGGTGGGGGCTCCTACAATGAGCAGTTCTTC	CASSPGTSGGGSYNEQFF
-	TRBV9	-	TRBJ2-7	TGTGCCAGCAGCGTAGCGTCAAGTTACGAGCAGTACTTC	CASSVASSYEQYF
-	TRBV29-1	-	TRBJ1-2	TGCAGCGTTGAAGAATGGGGAACTAACTATGGCTACACCTTC	CSVEEWGTNYGYTF
-	TRBV7-6	-	TRBJ2-1	TGTGCCAGCAGCGTAAGCGCGGGCCACTCCTACAATGAGCAGTTCTTC	CASSVSAGHSYNEQFF
-	TRBV5-4	-	TRBJ2-7	TGTGCCAGCAGCTTGGGGGGGGCTTCTTACGAGCAGTACTTC	CASSLGGASYEQYF
-	TRBV7-9	TRBD2	TRBJ2-7	TGTGCCATCGGGCTAGCGGGAACCTACGAGCAGTACTTC	CAIGLAGTYEQYF
-	TRBV30	-	TRBJ2-7	TGTGCCTGGAGTCTTCACGAAGCGTCGTACTTC	CAWSLHEASYF
once	TRBV2	-	TRBJ2-1	TGTGCCAGCAGTGATCTGCAGGGGTGGAATGAGCAGTTCTTC	CASSDLQGWNEQFF
-	TRBV5-1	-	TRBJ2-1	TGCGCCAGCAGCTTTGAAAAGTGGATAGATAGTGAGCAGTTCTTC	CASSFEKWIDSEQFF
-	TRBV10-2	-	TRBJ2-1	TGCGCCAGCAGCGTGACTCTAAGCTCCTACAATGAGCAGTTCTTC	CASSVTLSSYNEQFF
-	TRBV6-6	-	TRBJ2-3	TGTGCCAGCAGAGTTAGCGGACGCGGCCCAGATACGCAGTATTTT	CASRVSGRGPDTQYF
-	TRBV27	TRBD1	TRBJ1-6	TGTGCCAGCAGTTTCGGGACAGGACATTCACCCCTCCACTTT	CASSFGTGHSPLHF
-	TRBV11-2	TRBD2	TRBJ2-1	TGTGCCAGCAGCTCCCGGACTAGCGGGAGGAATGAGCAGTTCTTC	CASSSRTSGRNEQFF
-	TRBV4-3	-	TRBJ2-2	TGCGCCAGCAGCCAGATCGAGAACACCGGGGAGCTGTTTTTT	CASSQIENTGELFF
-	TRBV30	TRBD2	TRBJ2-3	TGTGCCTGGAGGCCCCCGACATTTAGACTAGCGGGAGGCACAGATACGCAGTATTTT	CAWRPPTFRLAGGTDTQYF
-	TRBV19	-	TRBJ1-4	TGTGCCAGTAGTATAGCGGCCGGTTCCTTGGAGGAAAAACTGTTTTTT	CASSIAAGSLEEKLFF
-	TRBV4-3	-	TRBJ2-1	TGCGCCAGCAGCCAAGATCGTACCTACAATGAGCAGTTCTTC	CASSQDRTYNEQFF
-	TRBV25-1	-	TRBJ2-5	TGTGCCAGCAGTGTCCTGGGACCCGAGACCCAGTACTTC	CASSVLGPETQYF
-	TRBV25-1	TRBD2	TRBJ2-3	TGTGCCAGCAGTGAATATATGGGGACTAGCGGGACAGATACGCAGTATTTT	CASSEYMGTSGTDTQYF
-	TRBV5-4	TRBD2	TRBJ2-5	TGTGCCAGCAGCTCGGGACTAGCGGGCCAAGAGACCCAGTACTTC	CASSSGLAGQETQYF
-	TRBV6-1	-	TRBJ1-2	TGTGCCAGCAGTGAAGTTAGGGGTGCCGTCTATGGCTACACCTTC	CASSEVRGAVYGYTF
few	TRBV11-2	-	TRBJ2-7	TGTGCCAGCAGCCATTACGAGCAGTACTTC	CASSHYEQYF
-	TRBV7-9	-	TRBJ2-2	TGTGCCAGCAGCTTAGCGGGGGAAAAAGGGTCCACCGGGGAGCTGTTTTTT	CASSLAGEKGSTGELFF
-	TRBV7-8	TRBD1	TRBJ1-3	TGTGCCAGCAGCGGGGACAGGGAAAGCTTTACTGGAAACACCATATATTTT	CASSGDRESFTGNTIYF
-	TRBV19	-	TRBJ1-1	TGTGCCAGTAGGGGGAGTCCCCCTGAAGCTTTCTTT	CASRGSPPEAFF
-	TRBV12-5	-	TRBJ2-5	TGTGCTAGTGGTTTTTGGGACTCCCTCGAGACCCAGTACTTC	CASGFWDSLETQYF
-	TRBV7-6	-	TRBJ2-3	TGTGCCAGCAGCTACGGGGAAGATACGCAGTATTTT	CASSYGEDTQYF
once	TRBV11-2	-	TRBJ2-7	TGTGCCAGCAGCTTACGCAGGGGCCCCTTTTTCTACGAGCAGTACTTC	CASSLRRGPFFYEQYF
-	TRBV11-2	TRBD1	TRBJ2-5	TGTGCCAGCAGCTCTCGGGACAGCCAAGAGACCCAGTACTTC	CASSSRDSQETQYF
-	TRBV7-9	-	TRBJ2-1	TGTGCCAGCAGCTTAGCGGGTAGCTATGAGCAGTTCTTC	CASSLAGSYEQFF
-	TRBV7-9	TRBD1	TRBJ2-7	TGTGCCAGCAGCTCCCCAACCGACAGGGCCCCCTACGAGCAGTACTTC	CASSSPTDRAPYEQYF
-	TRBV19	-	TRBJ1-3	TGTGCCAGTAGTATATGGGGCTCTGGAAACACCATATATTTT	CASSIWGSGNTIYF
-	TRBV2	-	TRBJ2-1	TGTGCCAGCAGTGATGAAGCGTACGAGCAGTTCTTC	CASSDEAYEQFF
-	TRBV4-3	-	TRBJ1-2	TGCGCCAGCAGCCAAGTACGCGGCAGCCCGGAAGGTGGCTACACCTTC	CASSQVRGSPEGGYTF
-	TRBV19	TRBD2	TRBJ2-7	TGTGCCAGTAGCTTCGGGACTACATACGAGCAGTACTTC	CASSFGTTYEQYF
-	TRBV7-9	-	TRBJ2-1	TGTGCCAGCAGCCTTCGGGGCGAGCTATACAATGAGCAGTTCTTC	CASSLRGELYNEQFF
-	TRBV10-3	-	TRBJ2-1	TGTGCCATCAGTGAACATGCTTCGGATGAGCAGTTCTTC	CAISEHASDEQFF
-	TRBV7-9	TRBD2	TRBJ2-2	TGTGCCAGCAGCTTGAAGGCGACGGGAGGATGGGAGCTGTTTTTT	CASSLKATGGWELFF
-	TRBV6-1	TRBD1	TRBJ2-7	TGTGCCAGCAGTGAGCGGGACAGGCCGCAGCAGTACTTC	CASSERDRPQQYF
-	TRBV4-1	TRBD1	TRBJ1-1	TGCGCCAGCAGCCAGGGGACAGGTCTGAACACTGAAGCTTTCTTT	CASSQGTGLNTEAFF
-	TRBV25-1	TRBD1	TRBJ1-2	TGTGCCAGCAGTGCCACAGGGGGTCACTATGGCTACACCTTC	CASSATGGHYGYTF
-	TRBV5-8	-	TRBJ1-1	TGTGCCAGCAGCCCGGGCGTGAACACTGAAGCTTTCTTT	CASSPGVNTEAFF
-	TRBV6-5	TRBD2	TRBJ2-1	TGTGCCAGCAGTTACTCGGCGGGAGAGGAGATTAATGAGCAGTTCTTC	CASSYSAGEEINEQFF